This T cell receptor beta chain is drawn from a study of blood T cell repertoires in COVID-19. Study-wide context: Specimens from acute and convalescent COVID-19 originated in the United States, Italy and Spain. Sample material is recorded as cDNA or gDNA derived from T cells, B-cell-depleted T cells, or PBMCs.

The CDR3 covers 17 residues. Trimming removed 3 bases from V and 9 bases from J, with 21 bases in between. Germline CDR1 and CDR2: LNHDA and SQIVND (reference sequence). In the original workflow: Researchers report that nucleated cell counts were estimated from reference gene primer amplification. Libraries were prepared by immunoSEQ multiplex PCR; TCRdb keeps only in-frame clonotypes and omits some of them. That table supplies the V and J calls and clone size; D and trimming were determined from the DNA. The sample includes a few hundred thousand clones, roughly 84% of them seen just once. Specimen: peripheral blood. The chain links TRBV19 to TRBJ1-6; tentative D call: TRBD1 (5 bases). The receptor was isolated from a woman between 40 and 50 years old who had recovered from COVID-19. This chain's CDR3 is CASSILGATRSSSPLHF. The CDR3 DNA is TGTGCCAGTAGTATTCTAGGGGCGACACGCTCGAGTTCACCCCTCCACTTT.